A selection of T cell receptor beta chains follows, all from one sample in a study of shared clonotypes between healthy human individuals. The method was immunoSEQ multiplex PCR; TCRdb's version includes in-frame clones alone and lacks a portion of them. The sample consists of roughly 2.1 million clones, roughly 91% of them appearing once. Sequencing was done on a sample of naive CD8+ T cells from PBMCs. Source of these receptors: a man between 18 and 29 years old in good health. Some clones in this sample may be carry-over from other donors' samples. CDR3s include the opening cysteine and the closing phenylalanine or tryptophan. The D gene is left open where the match is weak. Size is stated for part of the rows, as once, few or many counts, or as a class when the clone is expanded.

J: TRBJ1-2; V: TRBV27; D: .; size: .; CDR3: CASSEFGWDNYGYTF; DNA: TGTGCCAGCAGTGAGTTTGGTTGGGACAACTATGGCTACACCTTC
J: TRBJ2-7; V: TRBV6-4; D: .; size: .; CDR3: CASSDRANYEQYF; DNA: TGTGCCAGCAGTGACCGGGCGAACTACGAGCAGTACTTC
J: TRBJ2-7; V: TRBV2; D: TRBD2; size: .; CDR3: CASRAGTKFF; DNA: TGTGCCAGCAGGGCCGGGACTAAGTTCTTC
J: TRBJ2-7; V: TRBV27; D: TRBD2; size: .; CDR3: CASSTRLAGTYEQYF; DNA: TGTGCCAGCAGTACCCGACTAGCGGGGACCTACGAGCAGTACTTC
J: TRBJ1-1; V: TRBV4-1; D: .; size: few; CDR3: CASSPGRGAEAFF; DNA: TGCGCCAGCAGCCCGGGGCGGGGCGCTGAAGCTTTCTTT
J: TRBJ2-1; V: TRBV6-1; D: TRBD1; size: .; CDR3: CASSEGTGENEQFF; DNA: TGTGCCAGCAGTGAAGGGACAGGGGAGAATGAGCAGTTCTTC
J: TRBJ1-1; V: TRBV11-2; D: .; size: .; CDR3: CASSPPRGLNTEAFF; DNA: TGTGCCAGCAGCCCGCCCCGGGGGCTGAACACTGAAGCTTTCTTT
J: TRBJ2-7; V: TRBV30; D: .; size: .; CDR3: CAWNPTGDPAEQYF; DNA: TGTGCCTGGAACCCGACAGGCGACCCAGCCGAGCAGTACTTC
J: TRBJ1-1; V: TRBV21-1; D: .; size: .; CDR3: CASRSALAREAFF; DNA: TGTGCCAGCCGATCCGCGCTTGCCAGAGAGGCTTTCTTT
J: TRBJ1-2; V: TRBV5-5; D: .; size: .; CDR3: CASSPGKGYTF; DNA: TGTGCCAGCAGCCCGGGCAAAGGCTACACCTTC
J: TRBJ2-1; V: TRBV28; D: .; size: .; CDR3: CASSQGPNFSDEQFF; DNA: TGTGCCAGCAGTCAAGGACCTAACTTCAGCGATGAGCAGTTCTTC
J: TRBJ2-1; V: TRBV5-6; D: TRBD2; size: once; CDR3: CASSRDTFSGRTNEQFF; DNA: TGTGCCAGCAGCCGGGACACTTTTAGCGGGAGAACGAATGAGCAGTTCTTC
J: TRBJ1-2; V: TRBV28; D: .; size: once; CDR3: CASLGGGLVYGYTF; DNA: TGTGCCAGCCTTGGGGGGGGGCTGGTCTATGGCTACACCTTC
J: TRBJ2-1; V: TRBV7-9; D: TRBD2; size: .; CDR3: CASSLGASGNPYNEQFF; DNA: TGTGCCAGCAGCTTAGGGGCTAGCGGGAACCCCTACAATGAGCAGTTCTTC
J: TRBJ2-1; V: TRBV2; D: .; size: once; CDR3: CASSSGDFNEQFF; DNA: TGTGCCAGCAGCTCGGGGGATTTTAATGAGCAGTTCTTC
J: TRBJ1-1; V: TRBV7-9; D: .; size: .; CDR3: CASSLGQNTEAFF; DNA: TGTGCCAGCAGCTTGGGGCAGAACACTGAAGCTTTCTTT
J: TRBJ2-5; V: TRBV7-9; D: TRBD2; size: .; CDR3: CASSLTGLAGGETQYF; DNA: TGTGCCAGCAGCTTGACCGGACTAGCGGGAGGGGAGACCCAGTACTTC
J: TRBJ2-7; V: TRBV19; D: .; size: .; CDR3: CASNRGDLYEQYF; DNA: TGTGCCAGTAACCGGGGAGATCTTTACGAGCAGTACTTC
J: TRBJ2-1; V: TRBV10-3; D: .; size: .; CDR3: CAISEWGYNEQFF; DNA: TGTGCCATCAGTGAGTGGGGATACAATGAGCAGTTCTTC
J: TRBJ2-1; V: TRBV6-5; D: .; size: .; CDR3: CASSYVLGGEQFF; DNA: TGTGCCAGCAGTTACGTACTAGGAGGTGAGCAGTTCTTC
J: TRBJ1-4; V: TRBV9; D: .; size: once; CDR3: CASSVGRGIGEKLFF; DNA: TGTGCCAGCAGCGTCGGTAGGGGTATCGGTGAAAAACTGTTTTTT
J: TRBJ2-1; V: TRBV5-4; D: .; size: .; CDR3: CASSLGEAYNEQFF; DNA: TGTGCCAGCAGCTTGGGGGAAGCATACAATGAGCAGTTCTTC
J: TRBJ1-5; V: TRBV27; D: TRBD1; size: .; CDR3: CASSRGQGANQPQHF; DNA: TGTGCCAGCAGCCGCGGACAGGGGGCTAATCAGCCCCAGCATTTT
J: TRBJ2-7; V: TRBV4-1; D: .; size: .; CDR3: CASSPTRAVSYEQYF; DNA: TGCGCCAGCAGTCCCACCAGGGCGGTCTCCTACGAGCAGTACTTC
J: TRBJ2-1; V: TRBV4-1; D: .; size: once; CDR3: CASSQAERAYNEQFF; DNA: TGCGCCAGCAGCCAAGCTGAGCGGGCCTACAATGAGCAGTTCTTC
J: TRBJ2-5; V: TRBV7-9; D: TRBD2; size: .; CDR3: CASSSQREQETQYF; DNA: TGTGCCAGCAGCTCCCAGCGGGAGCAAGAGACCCAGTACTTC
J: TRBJ2-2; V: TRBV11-2; D: TRBD1; size: .; CDR3: CASSHVRGRTGELFF; DNA: TGTGCCAGCAGCCACGTAAGGGGGCGCACCGGGGAGCTGTTTTTT
J: TRBJ2-2; V: TRBV5-1; D: .; size: .; CDR3: CASSLNRDPNTGELFF; DNA: TGCGCCAGCAGCTTAAACAGGGATCCGAACACCGGGGAGCTGTTTTTT
J: TRBJ2-1; V: TRBV6-5; D: .; size: .; CDR3: CASSPAVYNEQFF; DNA: TGTGCCAGCAGTCCCGCCGTTTACAATGAGCAGTTCTTC
J: TRBJ1-5; V: TRBV15; D: .; size: .; CDR3: CATSRDGGYSNQPQHF; DNA: TGTGCCACCAGCAGAGATGGGGGTTATAGCAATCAGCCCCAGCATTTT
J: TRBJ1-5; V: TRBV7-8; D: .; size: .; CDR3: CASSLGAGVGYQPQHF; DNA: TGTGCCAGCAGCTTAGGAGCAGGGGTGGGTTATCAGCCCCAGCATTTT
J: TRBJ2-1; V: TRBV7-9; D: TRBD2; size: .; CDR3: CASSSGSRYNEQFF; DNA: TGTGCCAGCAGCAGCGGGAGTCGTTACAATGAGCAGTTCTTC
J: TRBJ2-4; V: TRBV7-8; D: .; size: .; CDR3: CASSTPRQPLAKNIQYF; DNA: TGTGCCAGCAGCACCCCCCGACAGCCACTAGCCAAAAACATTCAGTACTTC
J: TRBJ2-7; V: TRBV27; D: TRBD2; size: .; CDR3: CASSPSWGDYLYEQYF; DNA: TGTGCCAGCAGTCCTAGTTGGGGGGACTACCTCTACGAGCAGTACTTC
J: TRBJ1-1; V: TRBV19; D: .; size: .; CDR3: CASSIGSNTEAFF; DNA: TGTGCCAGTAGTATAGGGTCGAACACTGAAGCTTTCTTT
J: TRBJ2-7; V: TRBV5-1; D: TRBD2; size: once; CDR3: CASSLELAGAYEQYF; DNA: TGCGCCAGCAGCTTGGAGCTAGCGGGGGCCTACGAGCAGTACTTC
J: TRBJ1-1; V: TRBV6-5; D: .; size: once; CDR3: CASSAGRVGFTEAFF; DNA: TGTGCCAGCAGTGCAGGGAGGGTCGGGTTCACTGAAGCTTTCTTT
J: TRBJ1-2; V: TRBV9; D: TRBD1; size: .; CDR3: CASSPWTGSYGYTF; DNA: TGTGCCAGCAGCCCGTGGACAGGAAGCTATGGCTACACCTTC
J: TRBJ1-1; V: TRBV19; D: .; size: .; CDR3: CASSIVETDRLGTEAFF; DNA: TGTGCCAGTAGTATAGTGGAGACCGACAGGTTGGGCACTGAAGCTTTCTTT
J: TRBJ2-2; V: TRBV7-9; D: TRBD1; size: .; CDR3: CASSPGRTGVPGELFF; DNA: TGTGCCAGCAGCCCCGGGAGGACAGGGGTTCCCGGGGAGCTGTTTTTT